The sequence of this T cell receptor beta chain was determined in a study of Graves' ophthalmopathy and Graves' hyperthyroidism. RNA served as the template for amplifying TCR beta CDR3 regions. In the first round, RT-PCR was carried out with HTBI primers, and a multiplex PCR formed the second round. TCRdb independently ran MiXCR on the multiplex PCR reads; one entry per CDR3 protein. The sample includes some 1.1 million distinct CDR3 sequences, approximately 35% of them seen just once. CDR3 length equals 15 residues. From germline, CDR1 is WSHSY and CDR2 SAAADI. Each diagnosis was determined on the basis of clinical symptoms, serum thyroxine, TRAb, thyroid ultrasound and orbital computed tomography. Worth noting for this clonotype: Germline and junction disagree at one end, which may indicate a read error.

This rearrangement joins TRBV10-2 to TRBJ2-7; the match to TRBD2 covers 9 bases. The receptor was isolated from an adult man with Graves' hyperthyroidism. The specimen was peripheral blood or thyroid tissue (not recorded which). The CDR3 nucleotides read TGTGCCAGCAGCGTAGGGATAGCGGGGGCCCACGAGCAGTACTTC. As protein: CASSVGIAGAHEQYF.